The 28 T cell receptor beta chains in this list originate from one sample, sequenced in a study of T cell responses to AZD1222 COVID-19 vaccine. Libraries were prepared by immunoSEQ multiplex PCR; TCRdb keeps only in-frame clonotypes and omits some of them. The sample includes some 200,000 clones, roughly 93% of them seen just once. The sequencing here drew on peripheral blood, taken on day 0 of AZD1222 vaccination. The receptors stem from an adult in good health.

The rearrangement joins TRBV15 to TRBJ2-1; D remains unclear. The length of the CDR3 is 13 residues. Between the trimmed V and J ends, which lost 3 bases and 11 bases, there was a span of 14 bases. Germline V gives CDR1 LNHNV, CDR2 YYDKDF (reference sequence). CDR3 DNA sequence: TGTGCCACCAGCAGGGGTAGCCACGAGCAGCAGTTCTTC. Translating gives CATSRGSHEQQFF.

The V call is TRBV19, the J call TRBJ2-3; D call uncertain. Germline V gives CDR1 LNHDA, CDR2 SQIVND (reference sequence). The CDR3 covers 14 residues. V was trimmed by 3 bases and J by 0 bases, leaving 7 bases between them. The CDR3 here is CASSIPSSTDTQYF. CDR3 coding DNA: TGTGCCAGTAGTATTCCCTCCAGCACAGATACGCAGTATTTT.

This clone was detected once. The chain uses TRBV6-5 and TRBJ1-1, with D perhaps TRBD1 (5 bases). The CDR3 covers 13 residues. The germline V gene encodes CDR1 MNHEY and CDR2 SVGAGI. V lost 10 bases, J lost 1 base, and 13 bases lay in between. This CDR3 is CAIRDGANTEAFF. The CDR3 region has the DNA TGTGCCATCCGGGACGGGGCGAACACTGAAGCTTTCTTT.

This chain links TRBV13 with TRBJ2-7; 7 bases agree with TRBD1. This CDR3 contains 15 residues. Trimming took 0 bases from V and 5 from J; bases not matched to a gene: 7. The germline V gene encodes CDR1 PRHDT and CDR2 FYEKMQ (reference sequence). DNA of the CDR3: TGTGCCAGCAGCTTAGGAAGGGGGCAGTACGACGAGCAGTACTTC. Residues: CASSLGRGQYDEQYF.

The CDR3 region is CASSLWGANTGELFF. In nucleotides, the CDR3 is TGCGCCAGCAGCTTGTGGGGGGCGAACACCGGGGAGCTGTTTTTT. The chain employs TRBV5-1 and TRBJ2-2; a possible D gene is TRBD2 (6 bases). Germline lookup yields CDR1 SGHRS and CDR2 YFSETQ. Trimming stripped 1 base from V and 0 bases from J, with 7 bases between. The CDR3 sequence is 15 residues long.

CDR3 loop: CASSLASGSKRNEQFF. In nucleotides, the CDR3 is TGTGCCAGCAGTTTGGCTAGCGGGAGTAAAAGGAATGAGCAGTTCTTC. The V call is TRBV28, the J call TRBJ2-1, with 10 bases that match TRBD2. V was pared by 3 bases and J by 7 bases, with 9 bases of the junction left unmatched. Germline CDR1 reads MDHEN; CDR2 reads SYDVKM. The CDR3 sequence is 16 residues long.

This chain connects TRBV28 to TRBJ2-7; D is perhaps TRBD1 (6 bases). Germline assignment: CDR1 MDHEN and CDR2 SYDVKM. The CDR3 sequence is 15 residues long. Deletions cut 3 bases from V and 2 bases from J, with 14 bases between. The chain's CDR3 is CASSLSAGVAYEQYF. The CDR3 coding sequence is TGTGCCAGCAGTTTGTCGGCAGGGGTGGCCTACGAGCAGTACTTC.

This chain links TRBV5-4 with TRBJ2-3; 12 bases are a match to TRBD2. Germline CDR1 and CDR2: SGHNT and YYREEE (reference sequence). With 4 bases clipped from V and 7 bases from J, the junction kept 7 bases outside the gene matches. The CDR3 has 15 residues. The CDR3 DNA reads TGTGCCAGCAGCCATCTAGCGGGGGGGCTGAATACGCAGTATTTT. Translation: CASSHLAGGLNTQYF.

This rearrangement joins TRBV27 to TRBJ1-1; maybe TRBD1 (5 bases). Trimming pared 3 bases from V and 2 bases from J, leaving 10 bases between. Germline CDR1 is MNHEY and CDR2 is SMNVEV (reference sequence). The CDR3 consists of 14 residues. CDR3 coding DNA: TGTGCCAGCAGTTTTAACGGGGCAAACACTGAAGCTTTCTTT. This sequence encodes CASSFNGANTEAFF.

The chain couples TRBV9 to TRBJ2-5; 9 positions match TRBD1. There are 16 residues in the CDR3. V lost 0 bases and J lost 4; bases outside the gene matches: 7. CDR1 SGDLS and CDR2 YYNGEE come from the germline V gene. The CDR3 is CASSVGRTGVGETQYF. CDR3 DNA: TGTGCCAGCAGCGTAGGGAGGACAGGGGTCGGAGAGACCCAGTACTTC.

The chain couples TRBV28 to TRBJ2-3; D may match TRBD1 or TRBD2 (7 bases each). The CDR3 contains 17 residues. V was clipped by 2 bases and J by 4 bases, with 19 bases between them. Germline values: CDR1 MDHEN, CDR2 SYDVKM. In nucleotides, the CDR3 is TGTGCCAGCAGTTTAGGGAGGGGGCGAAGTGGCGCAGATACGCAGTATTTT. It encodes CASSLGRGRSGADTQYF.

This clone was picked up one time. The chain uses TRBV7-2 and TRBJ2-2; 9 bases fit TRBD1. Per germline, CDR1 SGHTA and CDR2 FQGNSA. With 5 bases clipped from V and 4 bases from J, the junction kept 8 bases outside the gene matches. CDR3 length: 16 residues. CDR3 loop: CASSTRGTGTTGELFF. The CDR3 DNA follows: TGTGCCAGCAGCACACGTGGGACAGGGACCACCGGGGAGCTGTTTTTT.

This clone was seen a handful of times. The genes are TRBV19 and TRBJ2-5, with D unclear. V gave up 9 bases and J gave up 5 bases, with 16 bases separating them. The CDR3 length is 13 residues. CDR1 and CDR2 (germline): LNHDA, SQIVND (reference sequence). CDR3 in DNA: TGTGCCAGCTTGCCGCCCCAAGGGGAGACCCAGTACTTC. Protein product: CASLPPQGETQYF.

The chain couples TRBV10-1 to TRBJ2-2; D remains unclear. Per the germline V gene, CDR1 is WNHNN and CDR2 is SYGVQD (reference sequence). This CDR3 has 14 amino acids. Trimming removed 6 bases at V and 1 base at J, with 9 bases between. Here the CDR3 DNA reads TGCGCCAGCAGCAAGGGTCAGAACACCGGGGAGCTGTTTTTT. Its translation is CASSKGQNTGELFF.

This chain uses TRBV28 with TRBJ2-1, with TRBD2 identical over 9 bases. V dropped 4 bases and J dropped 3; count of bases not matched to a gene: 7. Germline V gives CDR1 MDHEN, CDR2 SYDVKM. The CDR3 covers 16 residues. CDR3 amino acids: CASSSLFSGGYNEQFF. DNA of the CDR3: TGTGCCAGCAGTTCCCTGTTTAGCGGGGGCTACAATGAGCAGTTCTTC.

V and J are TRBV9 and TRBJ2-5; TRBD2 matches at 14 bases. V shed 2 bases and J 4 bases; nucleotides not matched to a gene: 7. Looked up from germline, CDR1 is SGDLS and CDR2 is YYNGEE. CDR3 size: 17 residues. CDR3 loop: CASSVTGLAGDRETQYF. DNA for the CDR3: TGTGCCAGCAGCGTTACGGGACTAGCGGGAGATCGAGAGACCCAGTACTTC.

V usage is TRBV27 and J usage is TRBJ1-5, with TRBD1 as a possible D gene (5 bases). The germline gives CDR1 MNHEY, CDR2 SMNVEV (reference sequence). The V end was cut by 0 bases, the J end by 4 bases, with 13 bases between. This CDR3 has 16 residues. The CDR3 DNA sequence: TGTGCCAGCAGTTTATCGGGGCAGGGAGAGAATCAGCCCCAGCATTTT. This sequence encodes CASSLSGQGENQPQHF.

The chain combines TRBV28 with TRBJ2-7, with 7 bases that match TRBD1. Looked up from germline, CDR1 is MDHEN and CDR2 is SYDVKM. The CDR3 contains 13 residues. With V trimmed by 6 bases and J by 5 bases, 7 bases remained unmatched. CDR3 coding DNA: TGTGCCAGCAGACCAGACAGGGTCAACGAGCAGTACTTC. Translated: CASRPDRVNEQYF.

DNA for the CDR3: TGTGCCAGCAGCCCAAGGACTAGCGGGGGGGCCGGGGAGACCCAGTACTTC. Protein product: CASSPRTSGGAGETQYF. V and J are TRBV11-3 and TRBJ2-5; 15 bases are shared with TRBD2. This CDR3 region has 17 residues. Losses at the gene ends were 5 bases for V and 5 bases for J; bases not matched to a gene: 9. Germline CDR1 SGHNT, CDR2 YENEEA.

The rearrangement links TRBV20-1 to TRBJ1-6; no reliable D call. V lost 3 bases, J lost 9 bases, and 6 bases lay in between. The germline gives CDR1 DFQATT, CDR2 SNEGSKA (reference sequence). There are 11 residues in the CDR3. The CDR3 DNA reads as TGCAGTGCTAGTGAGGGTTCACCCCTCCACTTT. This encodes CSASEGSPLHF.

This rearrangement joins TRBV6-5 to TRBJ2-4; TRBD1 aligns across 7 bases. Germline V gene lookup returns CDR1 MNHEY and CDR2 SVGAGI. This CDR3 has 15 amino acids. V shed 5 bases, J shed 7 bases, and the junction held 11 bases outside the gene matches. CDR3 bases: TGTGCCAGCAGTAAGAGCAGGGGGACGGTGAACATTCAGTACTTC. Translated: CASSKSRGTVNIQYF.

This clone has just one count. V gene TRBV6-5 combines with J gene TRBJ1-2; D is possibly TRBD1 (6 bases). This CDR3 comprises 13 residues. Germline V gene lookup returns CDR1 MNHEY and CDR2 SVGAGI. With 9 bases removed from V and 6 bases from J, the gap between germline ends came to 17 bases. CDR3 DNA sequence: TGTGCCAGGATTGAGCAGGGGCAGAATGGCTACACCTTC. Translating it yields CARIEQGQNGYTF.

This clone was counted a single time. The rearrangement links TRBV18 to TRBJ1-4; possibly TRBD1 for D (5 bases). CDR1 and CDR2 from the germline V gene are KGHSH and LQKENI. The CDR3 runs 16 residues. Trimming took off 6 bases at V and 3 bases at J, with 17 bases between the two ends. The CDR3 region has the DNA TGTGCCAGCTCGCCCGCCGGGGGGGAAGCTAATGAAAAACTGTTTTTT. Protein: CASSPAGGEANEKLFF.

This chain joins TRBV7-9 and TRBJ2-7; 9 bases align to TRBD1. The germline V gene has CDR1 SEHNR and CDR2 FQNEAQ (reference sequence). V was pared by 4 bases and J by 0 bases, with 13 bases of the junction left unmatched. CDR3 length: 18 amino acids. The CDR3, as DNA: TGTGCCAGCAGCTCCCGGGACAGGGAAGGGCTGAGCTCCTACGAGCAGTACTTC. Residues: CASSSRDREGLSSYEQYF.

V gene TRBV5-4 combines with J gene TRBJ1-3; 12 positions match TRBD1. V lost 0 bases and J lost 4; bases outside the gene matches: 5. The CDR3 runs 17 residues. Germline V gene data show CDR1 as SGHNT and CDR2 as YYREEE (reference sequence). As DNA, the CDR3 is TGTGCCAGCAGCTTGGGGGGACAGGGGGCAGGAGGAAACACCATATATTTT. Protein sequence: CASSLGGQGAGGNTIYF.

The J gene is TRBJ2-7, the V gene TRBV7-9; 7 bases are shared with TRBD2. Germline V CDR1 and CDR2: SEHNR, FQNEAQ (reference sequence). The CDR3 has 13 amino acids. Germline trimming cut 3 bases from V and 6 bases from J; bases unmatched to any gene: 5. The CDR3 DNA sequence: TGTGCCAGCAGCTTGGGCGGGAGCAGCGAGCAGTACTTC. It encodes CASSLGGSSEQYF.

This chain connects TRBV6-5 to TRBJ1-2; D not certain. This CDR3 is 15 amino acids long. Trimming took 6 bases from V and 2 from J, leaving 16 bases between them. The germline CDR1 and CDR2 sequences are MNHEY and SVGAGI. The CDR3 loop is CASRPLPTLNYGYTF. The CDR3 DNA reads as TGTGCCAGCAGGCCCCTCCCGACATTGAACTATGGCTACACCTTC.

The chain joins TRBV27 to TRBJ2-7; TRBD1 matches 7 bases. Germline V gives CDR1 MNHEY, CDR2 SMNVEV (reference sequence). The CDR3 is 14 residues long. Germline trimming cut 4 bases from V and 2 bases from J; bases unmatched to any gene: 5. The DNA for the CDR3 is TGTGCCAGCAGTTCCTCGACAGGGACCTACGAGCAGTACTTC. Its translation is CASSSSTGTYEQYF.